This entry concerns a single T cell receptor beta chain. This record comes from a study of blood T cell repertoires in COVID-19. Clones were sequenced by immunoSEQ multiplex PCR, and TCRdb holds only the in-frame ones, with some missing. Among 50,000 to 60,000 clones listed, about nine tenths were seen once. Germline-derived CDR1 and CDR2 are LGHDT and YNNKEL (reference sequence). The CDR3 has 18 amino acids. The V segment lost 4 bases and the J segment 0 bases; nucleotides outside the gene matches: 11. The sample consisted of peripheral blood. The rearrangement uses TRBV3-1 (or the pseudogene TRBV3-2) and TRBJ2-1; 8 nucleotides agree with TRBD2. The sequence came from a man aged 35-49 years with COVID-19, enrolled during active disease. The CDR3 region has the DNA TGTGCCAGCAGCCCCCGGTGGAGGAGCGGGAGCTCCTACAATGAGCAGTTCTTC. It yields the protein CASSPRWRSGSSYNEQFF.